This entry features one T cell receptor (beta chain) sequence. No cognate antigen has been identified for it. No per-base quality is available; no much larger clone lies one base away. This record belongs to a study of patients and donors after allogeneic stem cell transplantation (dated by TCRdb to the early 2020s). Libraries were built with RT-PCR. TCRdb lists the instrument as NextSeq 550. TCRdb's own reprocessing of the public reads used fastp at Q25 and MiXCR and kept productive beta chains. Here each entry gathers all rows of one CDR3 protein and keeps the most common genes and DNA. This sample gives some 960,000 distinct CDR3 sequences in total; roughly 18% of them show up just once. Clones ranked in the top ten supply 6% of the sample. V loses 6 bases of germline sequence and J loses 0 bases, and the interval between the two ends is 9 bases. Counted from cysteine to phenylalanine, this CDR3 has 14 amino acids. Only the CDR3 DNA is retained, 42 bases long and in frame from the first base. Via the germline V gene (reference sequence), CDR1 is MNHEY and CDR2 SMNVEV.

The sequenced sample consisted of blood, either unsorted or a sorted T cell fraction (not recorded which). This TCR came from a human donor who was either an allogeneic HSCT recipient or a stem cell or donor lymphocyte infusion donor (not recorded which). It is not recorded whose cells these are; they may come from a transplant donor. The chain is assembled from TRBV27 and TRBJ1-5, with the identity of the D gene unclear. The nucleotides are TGTGCCAGCAGCCGACAAAGTAGCAATCAGCCCCAGCATTTT. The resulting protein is CASSRQSSNQPQHF.